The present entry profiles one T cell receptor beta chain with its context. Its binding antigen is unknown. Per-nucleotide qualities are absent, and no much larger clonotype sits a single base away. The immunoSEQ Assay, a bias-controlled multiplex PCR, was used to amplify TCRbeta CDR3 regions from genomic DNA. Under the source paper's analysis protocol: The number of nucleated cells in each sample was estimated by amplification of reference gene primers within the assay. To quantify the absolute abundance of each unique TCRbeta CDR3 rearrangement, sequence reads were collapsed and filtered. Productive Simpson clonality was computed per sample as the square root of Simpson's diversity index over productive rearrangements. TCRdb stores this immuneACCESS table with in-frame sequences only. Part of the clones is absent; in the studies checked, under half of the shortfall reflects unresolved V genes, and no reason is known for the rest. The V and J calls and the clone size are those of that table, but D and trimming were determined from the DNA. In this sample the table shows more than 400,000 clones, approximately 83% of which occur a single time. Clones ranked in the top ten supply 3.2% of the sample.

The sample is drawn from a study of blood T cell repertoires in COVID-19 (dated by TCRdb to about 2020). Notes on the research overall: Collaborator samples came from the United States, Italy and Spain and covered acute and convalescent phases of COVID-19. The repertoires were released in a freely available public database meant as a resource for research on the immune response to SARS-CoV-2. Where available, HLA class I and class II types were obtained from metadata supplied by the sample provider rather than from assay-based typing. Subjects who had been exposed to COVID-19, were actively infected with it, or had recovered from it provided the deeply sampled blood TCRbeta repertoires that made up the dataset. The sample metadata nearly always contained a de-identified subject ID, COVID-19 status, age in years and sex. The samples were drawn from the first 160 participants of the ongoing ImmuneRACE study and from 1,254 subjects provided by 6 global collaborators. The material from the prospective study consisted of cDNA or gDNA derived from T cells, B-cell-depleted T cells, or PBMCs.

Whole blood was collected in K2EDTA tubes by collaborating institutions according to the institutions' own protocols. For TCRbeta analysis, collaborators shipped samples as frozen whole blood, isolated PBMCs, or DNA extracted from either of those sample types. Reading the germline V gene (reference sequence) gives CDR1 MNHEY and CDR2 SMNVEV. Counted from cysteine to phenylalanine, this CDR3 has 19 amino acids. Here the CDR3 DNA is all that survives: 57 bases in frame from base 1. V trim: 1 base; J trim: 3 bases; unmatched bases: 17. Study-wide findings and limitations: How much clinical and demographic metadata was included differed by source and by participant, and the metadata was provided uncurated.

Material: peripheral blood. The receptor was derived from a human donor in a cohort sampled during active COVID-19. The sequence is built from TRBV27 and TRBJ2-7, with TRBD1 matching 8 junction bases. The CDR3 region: CASSLLKRAKGQVGYEQYF. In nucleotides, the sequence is TGTGCCAGCAGTTTATTGAAAAGGGCAAAGGGACAGGTGGGCTACGAGCAGTACTTC.